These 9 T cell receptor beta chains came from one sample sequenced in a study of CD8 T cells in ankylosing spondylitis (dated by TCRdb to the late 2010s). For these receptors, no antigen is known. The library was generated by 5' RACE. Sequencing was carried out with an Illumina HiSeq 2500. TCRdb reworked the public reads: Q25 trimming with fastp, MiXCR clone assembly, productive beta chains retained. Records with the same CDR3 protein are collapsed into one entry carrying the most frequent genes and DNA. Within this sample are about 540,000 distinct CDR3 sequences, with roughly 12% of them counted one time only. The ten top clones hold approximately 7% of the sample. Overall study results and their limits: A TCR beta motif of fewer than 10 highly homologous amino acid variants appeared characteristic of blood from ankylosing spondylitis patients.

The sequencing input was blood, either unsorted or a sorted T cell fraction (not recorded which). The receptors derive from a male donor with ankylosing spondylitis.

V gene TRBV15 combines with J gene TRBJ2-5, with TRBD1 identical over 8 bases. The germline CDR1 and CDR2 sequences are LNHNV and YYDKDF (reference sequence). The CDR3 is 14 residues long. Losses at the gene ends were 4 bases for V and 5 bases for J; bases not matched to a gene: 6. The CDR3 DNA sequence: TGTGCCACCAGCACCAGGGGGCTGGGGGAGACCCAGTACTTC. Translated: CATSTRGLGETQYF.

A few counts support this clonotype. The CDR3 coding sequence is TGCGCCAGCAGCTCGGGCTGGGGGGAGCTGTTTTTT. It encodes CASSSGWGELFF. The chain carries TRBV5-1 and TRBJ2-2; D remains unclear. The CDR3 runs to 12 residues. Deletions cut 3 bases from V and 8 bases from J, with 8 bases between. Per germline, CDR1 SGHRS and CDR2 YFSETQ.

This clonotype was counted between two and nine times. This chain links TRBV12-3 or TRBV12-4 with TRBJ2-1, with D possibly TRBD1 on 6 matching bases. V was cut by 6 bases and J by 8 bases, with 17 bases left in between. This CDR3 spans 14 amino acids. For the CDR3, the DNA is TGTGCCAGCAGATCCCAGGGGCGCAGGGATGAGCAGTTCTTC. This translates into CASRSQGRRDEQFF.

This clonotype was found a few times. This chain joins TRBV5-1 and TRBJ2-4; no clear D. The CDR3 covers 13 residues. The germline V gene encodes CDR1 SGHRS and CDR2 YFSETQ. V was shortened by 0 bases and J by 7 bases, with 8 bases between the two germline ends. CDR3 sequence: CASSLDSVNIQYF. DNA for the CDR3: TGCGCCAGCAGCTTGGACTCGGTCAACATTCAGTACTTC.

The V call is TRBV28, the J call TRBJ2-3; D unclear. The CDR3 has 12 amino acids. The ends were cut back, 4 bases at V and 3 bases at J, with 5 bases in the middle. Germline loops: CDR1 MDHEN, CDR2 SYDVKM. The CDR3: CASSSMTDTQYF. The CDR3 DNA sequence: TGTGCCAGCAGTTCGATGACAGATACGCAGTATTTT.

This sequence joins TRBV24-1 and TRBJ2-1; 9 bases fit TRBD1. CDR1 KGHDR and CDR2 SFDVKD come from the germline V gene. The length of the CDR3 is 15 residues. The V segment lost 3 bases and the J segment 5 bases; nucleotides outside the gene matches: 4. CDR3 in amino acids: CATSDPGQGNNEQFF. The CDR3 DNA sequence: TGTGCCACCAGTGATCCGGGACAGGGTAACAATGAGCAGTTCTTC.

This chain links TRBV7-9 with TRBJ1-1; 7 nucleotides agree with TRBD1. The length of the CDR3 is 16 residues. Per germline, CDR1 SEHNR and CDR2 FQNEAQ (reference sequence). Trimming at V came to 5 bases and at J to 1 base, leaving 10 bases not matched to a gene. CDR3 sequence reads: CASSGQGGVGNTEAFF. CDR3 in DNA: TGTGCCAGCAGCGGGCAGGGGGGGGTCGGGAACACTGAAGCTTTCTTT.

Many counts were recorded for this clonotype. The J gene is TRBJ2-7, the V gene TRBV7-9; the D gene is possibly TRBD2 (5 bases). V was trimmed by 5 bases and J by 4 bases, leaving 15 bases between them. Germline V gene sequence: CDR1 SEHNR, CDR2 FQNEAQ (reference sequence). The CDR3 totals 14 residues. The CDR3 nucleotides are TGTGCCAGCAGCGCCGGGCGGGTGCCATACGAGCAGTACTTC. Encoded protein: CASSAGRVPYEQYF. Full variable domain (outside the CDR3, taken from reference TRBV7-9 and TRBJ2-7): DTGVSQNPRHKITKRGQNVTFRCDPISEHNRLYWYRQTLGQGPEFLTYFQNEAQLEKSRLLSDRFSAERPKGSFSTLEIQRTEQGDSAMYLCASSAGRVPYEQYFGPGTRLTVT.

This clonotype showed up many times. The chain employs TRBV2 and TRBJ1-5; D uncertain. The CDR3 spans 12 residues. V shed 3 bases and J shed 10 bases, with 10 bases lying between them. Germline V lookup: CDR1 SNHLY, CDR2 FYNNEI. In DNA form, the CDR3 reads TGTGCCAGCAGTGATGGTCCTAGACCCCAGCATTTT. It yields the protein CASSDGPRPQHF. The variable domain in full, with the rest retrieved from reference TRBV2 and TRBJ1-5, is EPEVTQTPSHQVTQMGQEVILRCVPISNHLYFYWYRQILGQKVEFLVSFYNNEISEKSEIFDDQFSVERPDGSNFTLKIRSTKLEDSAMYFCASSDGPRPQHFGDGTRLSIL.